This TCR beta chain was sequenced in a study of quantifying T cell responses using KT2 cells. Study summary: Reverse transcription used primers in the TCR alpha and beta constant regions.

In germline, CDR1 is LGHDT, CDR2 YNNKEL (reference sequence). The V gene lost 1 base and the J gene lost 6 bases, with 10 bases spanning the gap. This CDR3 has 13 amino acids. The cDNA 3' end received a ligated oligonucleotide with a UMI. An equimolar mix of RC1.1 and RC1.2 primed the beta chain across TRBC1 and TRBC2. TCRdb re-derived calls from the UMI-ligation and nested PCR reads in MiXCR, one entry per CDR3 protein. This table holds tens of thousands of distinct CDR3 sequences, about 9.3% found once. This clonotype has more than one count but fewer than ten. This chain links TRBV3-1 with TRBJ2-7, with a possible D match to TRBD1 (5 bases). This sequence was found in a human donor. The sequencing sample was made of PBMCs spiked with cells of the T cell clone KT2. DNA for the CDR3: TGTGCCAGCAGCCAAGTGAGGCAGGGCGAGCAGTACTTC. It specifies CASSQVRQGEQYF.